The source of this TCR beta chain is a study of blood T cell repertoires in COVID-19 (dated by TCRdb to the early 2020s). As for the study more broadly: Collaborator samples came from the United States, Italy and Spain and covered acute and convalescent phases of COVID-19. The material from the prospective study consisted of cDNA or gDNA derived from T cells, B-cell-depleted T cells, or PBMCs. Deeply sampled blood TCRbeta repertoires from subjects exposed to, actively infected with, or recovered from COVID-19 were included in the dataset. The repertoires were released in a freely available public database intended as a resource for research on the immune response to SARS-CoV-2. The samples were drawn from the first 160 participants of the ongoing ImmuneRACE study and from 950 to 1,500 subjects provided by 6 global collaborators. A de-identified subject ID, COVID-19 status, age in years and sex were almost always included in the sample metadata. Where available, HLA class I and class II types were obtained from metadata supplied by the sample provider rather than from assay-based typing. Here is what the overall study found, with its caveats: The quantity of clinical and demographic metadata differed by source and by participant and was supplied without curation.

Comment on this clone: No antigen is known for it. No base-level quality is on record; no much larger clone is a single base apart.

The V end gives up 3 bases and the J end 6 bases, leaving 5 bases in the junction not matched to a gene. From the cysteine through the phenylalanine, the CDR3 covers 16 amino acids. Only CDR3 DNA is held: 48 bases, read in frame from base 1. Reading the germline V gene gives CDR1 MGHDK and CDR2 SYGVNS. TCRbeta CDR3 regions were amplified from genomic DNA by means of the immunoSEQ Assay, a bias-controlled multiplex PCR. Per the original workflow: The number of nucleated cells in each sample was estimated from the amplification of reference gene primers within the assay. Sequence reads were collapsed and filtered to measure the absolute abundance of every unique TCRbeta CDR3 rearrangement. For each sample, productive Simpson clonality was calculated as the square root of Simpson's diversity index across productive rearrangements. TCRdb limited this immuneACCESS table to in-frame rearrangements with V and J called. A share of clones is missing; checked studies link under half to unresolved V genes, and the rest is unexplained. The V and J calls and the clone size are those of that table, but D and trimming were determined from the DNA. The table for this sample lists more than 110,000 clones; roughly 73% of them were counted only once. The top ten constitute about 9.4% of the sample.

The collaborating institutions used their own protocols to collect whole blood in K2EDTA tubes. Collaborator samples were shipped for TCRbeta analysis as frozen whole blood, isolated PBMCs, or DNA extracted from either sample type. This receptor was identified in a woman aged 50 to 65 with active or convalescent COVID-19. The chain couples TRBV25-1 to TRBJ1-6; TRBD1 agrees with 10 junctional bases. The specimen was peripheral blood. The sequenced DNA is TGTGCCAGCAGTGACTCGGACAGGGGGACTAATTCACCCCTCCACTTT. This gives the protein CASSDSDRGTNSPLHF.